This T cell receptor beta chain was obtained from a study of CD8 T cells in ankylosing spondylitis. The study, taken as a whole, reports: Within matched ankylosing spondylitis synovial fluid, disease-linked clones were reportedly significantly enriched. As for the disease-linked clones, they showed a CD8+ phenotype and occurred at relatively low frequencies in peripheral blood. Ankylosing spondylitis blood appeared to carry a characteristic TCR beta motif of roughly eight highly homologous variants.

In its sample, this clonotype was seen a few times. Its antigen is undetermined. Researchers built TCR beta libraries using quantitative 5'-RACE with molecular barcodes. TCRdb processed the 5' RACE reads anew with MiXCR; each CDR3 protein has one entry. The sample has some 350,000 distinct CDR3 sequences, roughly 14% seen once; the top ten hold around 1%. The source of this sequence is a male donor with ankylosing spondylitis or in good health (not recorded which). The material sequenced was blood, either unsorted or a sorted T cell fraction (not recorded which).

CDR3 bases: TGTGCCAGCAGCTCGACAGGGTTGACTAATGAAAAACTGTTTTTT. Encoded protein: CASSSTGLTNEKLFF. The chain recombines TRBV9 with TRBJ1-4; 7 nucleotides align to TRBD1. Per germline, CDR1 SGDLS and CDR2 YYNGEE. This CDR3 is 15 amino acids long. V lost 4 bases, J lost 2 bases, and 5 bases stayed unmatched.